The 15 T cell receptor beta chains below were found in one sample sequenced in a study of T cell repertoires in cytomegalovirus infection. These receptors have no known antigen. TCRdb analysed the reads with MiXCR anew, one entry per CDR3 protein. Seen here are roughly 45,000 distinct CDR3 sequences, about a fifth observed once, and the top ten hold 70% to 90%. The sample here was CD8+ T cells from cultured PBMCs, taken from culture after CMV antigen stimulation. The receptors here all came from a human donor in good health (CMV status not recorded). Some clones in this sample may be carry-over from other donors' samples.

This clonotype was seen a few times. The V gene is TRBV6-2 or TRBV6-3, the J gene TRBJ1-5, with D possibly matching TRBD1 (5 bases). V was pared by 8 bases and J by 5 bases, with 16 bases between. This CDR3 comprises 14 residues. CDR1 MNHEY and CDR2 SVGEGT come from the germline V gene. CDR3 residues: CASVLPGIDQPQHF. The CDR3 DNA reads TGTGCCAGCGTACTACCAGGGATTGATCAGCCCCAGCATTTT.

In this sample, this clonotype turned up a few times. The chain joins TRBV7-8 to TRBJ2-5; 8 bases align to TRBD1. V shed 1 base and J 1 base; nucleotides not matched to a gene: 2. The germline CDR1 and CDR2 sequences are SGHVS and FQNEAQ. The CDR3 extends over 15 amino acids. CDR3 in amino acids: CASSLGTGGQETQYF. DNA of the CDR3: TGTGCCAGCAGCTTAGGAACAGGGGGCCAAGAGACCCAGTACTTC.

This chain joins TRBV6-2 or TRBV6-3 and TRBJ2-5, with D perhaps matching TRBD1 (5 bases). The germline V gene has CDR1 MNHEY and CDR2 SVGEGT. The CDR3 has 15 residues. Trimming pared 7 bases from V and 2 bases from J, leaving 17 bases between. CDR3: CASIEGAIRQETQYF. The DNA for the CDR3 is TGTGCCAGCATCGAAGGGGCCATTAGACAAGAGACCCAGTACTTC.

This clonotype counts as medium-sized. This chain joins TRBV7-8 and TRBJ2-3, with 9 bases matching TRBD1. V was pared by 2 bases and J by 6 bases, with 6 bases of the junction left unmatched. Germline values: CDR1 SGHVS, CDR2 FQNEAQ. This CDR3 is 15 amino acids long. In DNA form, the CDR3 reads TGTGCCAGCAGCTTATCGGGACAGGGAAAGGATACGCAGTATTTT. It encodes CASSLSGQGKDTQYF. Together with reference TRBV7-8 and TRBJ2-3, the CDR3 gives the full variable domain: GAGVSQSPRYKVAKRGQDVALRCDPISGHVSLFWYQQALGQGPEFLTYFQNEAQLDKSGLPSDRFFAERPEGSVSTLKIQRTQQEDSAVYLCASSLSGQGKDTQYFGPGTRLTVL.

The CDR3 bases are TGTGCCAGCAGCTCCGGGAAAGACACTGAAGCTTTCTTT. Its protein product is CASSSGKDTEAFF. The chain recombines TRBV7-4 with TRBJ1-1; D is unclear. V lost 4 bases and J lost 3, with 9 bases in between. CDR1 and CDR2 from the germline V gene are SGHVT and SQSDAQ. The length of the CDR3 is 13 residues.

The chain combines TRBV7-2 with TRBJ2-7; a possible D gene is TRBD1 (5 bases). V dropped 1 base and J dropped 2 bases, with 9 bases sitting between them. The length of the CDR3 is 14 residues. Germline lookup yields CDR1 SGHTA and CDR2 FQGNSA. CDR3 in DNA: TGTGCCAGCAGCTTAGGGCTGGGGCCCTACGAGCAGTACTTC. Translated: CASSLGLGPYEQYF. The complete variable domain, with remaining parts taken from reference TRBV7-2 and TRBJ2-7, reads GAGVSQSPSNKVTEKGKDVELRCDPISGHTALYWYRQSLGQGLEFLIYFQGNSAPDKSGLPSDRFSAERTGGSVSTLTIQRTQQEDSAVYLCASSLGLGPYEQYFGPGTRLTVT.

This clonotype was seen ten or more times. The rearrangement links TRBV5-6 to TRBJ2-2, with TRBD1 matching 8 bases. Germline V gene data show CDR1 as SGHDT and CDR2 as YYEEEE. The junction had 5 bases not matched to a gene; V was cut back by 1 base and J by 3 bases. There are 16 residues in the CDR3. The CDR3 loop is CASSLRQGIDTGELFF. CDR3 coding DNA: TGTGCCAGCAGCTTGCGACAGGGGATAGACACCGGGGAGCTGTTTTTT.

As DNA, the CDR3 is TGTGCCAGAAAACCCTATGAAGCGGGAGGGCCTACAGATACGCAGTATTTT. Amino acids: CARKPYEAGGPTDTQYF. The rearrangement links TRBV6-6 to TRBJ2-3; the match to TRBD2 covers 10 bases. Germline CDR1 and CDR2: MNHNY and SVGAGI (reference sequence). With V trimmed by 9 bases and J by 3 bases, 15 bases remained unmatched. The length of the CDR3 is 17 residues.

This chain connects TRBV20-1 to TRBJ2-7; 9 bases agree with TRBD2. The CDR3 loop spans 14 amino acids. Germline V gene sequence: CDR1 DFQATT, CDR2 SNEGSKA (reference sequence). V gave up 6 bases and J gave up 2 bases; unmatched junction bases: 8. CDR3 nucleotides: TGCAGTGCCACCCCCGCGGGAGGGCCCTACGAGCAGTACTTC. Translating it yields CSATPAGGPYEQYF.

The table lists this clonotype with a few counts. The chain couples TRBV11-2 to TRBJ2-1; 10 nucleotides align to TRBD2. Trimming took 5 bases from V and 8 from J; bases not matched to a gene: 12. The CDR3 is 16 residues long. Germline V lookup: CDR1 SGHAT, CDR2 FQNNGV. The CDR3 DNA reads TGTGCCAGCAGCCCCCGCGGTAGCGGGAGGACCGATGAGCAGTTCTTC. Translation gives CASSPRGSGRTDEQFF.

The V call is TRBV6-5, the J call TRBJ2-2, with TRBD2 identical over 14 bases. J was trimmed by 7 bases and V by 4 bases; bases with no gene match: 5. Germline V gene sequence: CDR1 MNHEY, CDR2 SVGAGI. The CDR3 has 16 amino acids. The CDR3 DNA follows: TGTGCCAGCAGTTTGACTAGCGGGAGGGCCAACGGGGAGCTGTTTTTT. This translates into CASSLTSGRANGELFF.

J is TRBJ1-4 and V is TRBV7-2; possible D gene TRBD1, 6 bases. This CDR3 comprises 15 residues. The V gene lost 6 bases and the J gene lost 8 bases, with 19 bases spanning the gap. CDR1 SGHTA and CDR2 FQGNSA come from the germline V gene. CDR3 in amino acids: CASSGGGDTDEKLFF. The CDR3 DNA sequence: TGTGCCAGCAGTGGGGGTGGGGACACGGACGAAAAACTGTTTTTT.

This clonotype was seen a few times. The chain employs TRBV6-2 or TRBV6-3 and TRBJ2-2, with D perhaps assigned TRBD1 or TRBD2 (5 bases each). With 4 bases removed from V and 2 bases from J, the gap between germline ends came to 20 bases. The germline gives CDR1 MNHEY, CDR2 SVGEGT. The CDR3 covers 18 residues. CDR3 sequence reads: CASSFRGGGQVNTGELFF. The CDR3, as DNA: TGTGCCAGCAGTTTCAGAGGCGGAGGACAAGTTAACACCGGGGAGCTGTTTTTT.

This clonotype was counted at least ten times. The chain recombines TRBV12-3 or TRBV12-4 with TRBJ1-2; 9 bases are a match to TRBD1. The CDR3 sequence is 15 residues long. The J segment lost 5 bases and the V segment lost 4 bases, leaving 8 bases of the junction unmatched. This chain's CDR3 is CASSSPTGGGYGYTF. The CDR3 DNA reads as TGTGCCAGCAGTTCCCCAACAGGGGGCGGTTATGGCTACACCTTC.

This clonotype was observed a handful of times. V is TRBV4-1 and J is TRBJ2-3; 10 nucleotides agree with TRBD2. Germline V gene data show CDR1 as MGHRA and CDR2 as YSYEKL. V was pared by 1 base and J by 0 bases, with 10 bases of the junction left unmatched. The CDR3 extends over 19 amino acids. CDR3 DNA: TGCGCCAGCAGCCAAGGTATCGCTAGCGGGGGTACCAGCACAGATACGCAGTATTTT. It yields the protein CASSQGIASGGTSTDTQYF.